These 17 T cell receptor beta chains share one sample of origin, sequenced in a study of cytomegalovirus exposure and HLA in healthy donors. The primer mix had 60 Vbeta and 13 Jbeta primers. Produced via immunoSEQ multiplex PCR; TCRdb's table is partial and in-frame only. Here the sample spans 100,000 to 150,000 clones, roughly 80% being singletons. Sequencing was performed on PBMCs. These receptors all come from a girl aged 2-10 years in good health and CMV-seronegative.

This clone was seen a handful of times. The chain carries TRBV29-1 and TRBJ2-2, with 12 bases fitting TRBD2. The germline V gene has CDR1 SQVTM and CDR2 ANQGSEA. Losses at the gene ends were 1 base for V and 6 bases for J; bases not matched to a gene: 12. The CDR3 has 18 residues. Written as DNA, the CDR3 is TGCAGCGTTGAAGCCTCCGGACTAGCGGGAATGGGTGCCGGGGAGCTGTTTTTT. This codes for CSVEASGLAGMGAGELFF.

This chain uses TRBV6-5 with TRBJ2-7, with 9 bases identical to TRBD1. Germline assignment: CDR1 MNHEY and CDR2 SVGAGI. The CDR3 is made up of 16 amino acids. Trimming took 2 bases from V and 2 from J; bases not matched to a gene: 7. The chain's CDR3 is CASSYIRGQGPYEQYF. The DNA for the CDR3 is TGTGCCAGCAGTTACATCCGGGGACAGGGCCCCTACGAGCAGTACTTC.

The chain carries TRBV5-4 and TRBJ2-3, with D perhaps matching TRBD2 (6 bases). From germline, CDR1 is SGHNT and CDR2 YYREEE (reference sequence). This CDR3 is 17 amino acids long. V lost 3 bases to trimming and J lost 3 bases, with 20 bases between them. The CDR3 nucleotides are TGTGCCAGCAGCTCCCTAACCTCTAGCGTTCGTACAGATACGCAGTATTTT. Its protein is CASSSLTSSVRTDTQYF.

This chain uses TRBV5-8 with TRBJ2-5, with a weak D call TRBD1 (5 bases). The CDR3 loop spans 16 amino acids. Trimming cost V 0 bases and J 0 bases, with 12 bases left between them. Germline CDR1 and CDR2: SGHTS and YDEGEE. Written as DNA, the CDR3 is TGTGCCAGCAGCTTGGCTCAGGGAACTTACCAAGAGACCCAGTACTTC. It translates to CASSLAQGTYQETQYF.

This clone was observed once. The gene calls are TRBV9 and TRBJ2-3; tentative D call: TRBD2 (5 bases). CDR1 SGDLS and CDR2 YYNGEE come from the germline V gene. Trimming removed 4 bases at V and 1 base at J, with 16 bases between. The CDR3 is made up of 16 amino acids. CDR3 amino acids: CASSSFAAEGTDTQYF. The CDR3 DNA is TGTGCCAGCAGCTCTTTCGCGGCGGAGGGCACAGATACGCAGTATTTT.

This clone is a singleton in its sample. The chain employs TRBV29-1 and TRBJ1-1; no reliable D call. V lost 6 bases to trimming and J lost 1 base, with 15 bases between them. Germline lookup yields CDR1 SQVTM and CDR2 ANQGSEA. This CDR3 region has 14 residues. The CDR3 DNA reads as TGCAGCGTCATTTACGGACTTGGGAACACTGAAGCTTTCTTT. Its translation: CSVIYGLGNTEAFF.

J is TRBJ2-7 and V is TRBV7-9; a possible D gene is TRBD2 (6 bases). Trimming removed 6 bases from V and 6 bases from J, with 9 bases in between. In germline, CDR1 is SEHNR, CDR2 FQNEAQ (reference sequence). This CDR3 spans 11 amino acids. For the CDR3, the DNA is TGTGCCAGCAGTCCCGGGAGCGAGCAGTACTTC. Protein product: CASSPGSEQYF.

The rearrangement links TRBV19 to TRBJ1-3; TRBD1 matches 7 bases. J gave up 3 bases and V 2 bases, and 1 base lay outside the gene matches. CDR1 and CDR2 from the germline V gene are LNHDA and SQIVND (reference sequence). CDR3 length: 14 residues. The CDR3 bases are TGTGCCAGTAGTATACGACAGGGTGGAAACACCATATATTTT. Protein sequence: CASSIRQGGNTIYF. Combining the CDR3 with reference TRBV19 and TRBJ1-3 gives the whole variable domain DGGITQSPKYLFRKEGQNVTLSCEQNLNHDAMYWYRQDPGQGLRLIYYSQIVNDFQKGDIAEGYSVSREKKESFPLTVTSAQKNPTAFYLCASSIRQGGNTIYFGEGSWLTVV.

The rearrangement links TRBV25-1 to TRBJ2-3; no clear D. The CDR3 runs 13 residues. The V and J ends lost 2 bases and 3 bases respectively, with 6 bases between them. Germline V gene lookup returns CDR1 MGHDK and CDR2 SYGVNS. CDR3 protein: CASSEEWTDTQYF. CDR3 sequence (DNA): TGTGCCAGCAGTGAAGAGTGGACAGATACGCAGTATTTT. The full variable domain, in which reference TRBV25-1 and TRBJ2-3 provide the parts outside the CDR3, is EADIYQTPRYLVIGTGKKITLECSQTMGHDKMYWYQQDPGMELHLIHYSYGVNSTEKGDLSSESTVSRIRTEHFPLTLESARPSHTSQYLCASSEEWTDTQYFGPGTRLTVL.

CDR3 coding DNA: TGCGCCAGCAGCCAAGTGCAGGGGAGATCTAACGCTGAAGCTTTCTTT. Protein sequence: CASSQVQGRSNAEAFF. The V and J genes are TRBV4-1 and TRBJ1-1, with D possibly being TRBD1 (6 bases). Trimming pared 1 base from V and 6 bases from J, leaving 18 bases between. The V gene's germline CDR1 is MGHRA and CDR2 YSYEKL. This CDR3 has 16 residues.

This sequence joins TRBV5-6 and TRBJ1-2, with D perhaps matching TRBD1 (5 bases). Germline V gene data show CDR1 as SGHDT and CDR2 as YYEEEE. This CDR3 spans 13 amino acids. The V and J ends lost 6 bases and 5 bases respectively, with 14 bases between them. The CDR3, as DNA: TGTGCCAGCAACTCGACAGTGTATTATGGCTACACCTTC. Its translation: CASNSTVYYGYTF. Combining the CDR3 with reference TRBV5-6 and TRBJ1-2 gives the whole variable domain DAGVTQSPTHLIKTRGQQVTLRCSPKSGHDTVSWYQQALGQGPQFIFQYYEEEERQRGNFPDRFSGHQFPNYSSELNVNALLLGDSALYLCASNSTVYYGYTFGSGTRLTVV.

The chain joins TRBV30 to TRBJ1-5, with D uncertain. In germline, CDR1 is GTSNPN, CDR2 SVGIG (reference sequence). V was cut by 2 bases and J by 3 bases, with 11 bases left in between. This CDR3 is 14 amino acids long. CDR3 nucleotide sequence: TGTGCCTGGAGTCCGACAAGCCACAATCAGCCCCAGCATTTT. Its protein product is CAWSPTSHNQPQHF.

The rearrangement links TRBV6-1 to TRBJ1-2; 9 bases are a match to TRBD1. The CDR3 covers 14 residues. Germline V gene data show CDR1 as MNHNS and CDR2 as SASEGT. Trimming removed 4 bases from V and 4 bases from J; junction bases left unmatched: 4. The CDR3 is CASSAETGGYGYTF. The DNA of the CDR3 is TGTGCCAGCAGTGCCGAGACAGGGGGCTATGGCTACACCTTC.

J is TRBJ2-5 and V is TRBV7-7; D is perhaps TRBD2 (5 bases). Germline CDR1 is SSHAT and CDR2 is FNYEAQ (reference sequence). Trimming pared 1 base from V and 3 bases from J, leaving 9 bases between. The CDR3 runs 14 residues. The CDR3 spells CASSLEISEETQYF. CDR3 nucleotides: TGTGCCAGCAGCTTAGAGATTAGCGAAGAGACCCAGTACTTC.

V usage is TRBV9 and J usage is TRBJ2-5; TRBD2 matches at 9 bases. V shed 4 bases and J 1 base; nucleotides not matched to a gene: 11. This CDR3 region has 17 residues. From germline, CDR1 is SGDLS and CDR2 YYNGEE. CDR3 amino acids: CASSPQGWRGGQETQYF. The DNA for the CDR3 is TGTGCCAGCAGCCCCCAAGGCTGGCGGGGGGGCCAAGAGACCCAGTACTTC.

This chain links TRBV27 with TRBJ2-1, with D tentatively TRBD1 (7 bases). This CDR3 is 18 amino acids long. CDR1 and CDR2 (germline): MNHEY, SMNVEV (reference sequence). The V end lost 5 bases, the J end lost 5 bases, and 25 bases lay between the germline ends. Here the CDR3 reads CASSPRRRGQAVHNEQFF. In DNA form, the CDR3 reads TGTGCCAGCAGTCCCCGCAGGAGGGGGCAAGCCGTACACAATGAGCAGTTCTTC.

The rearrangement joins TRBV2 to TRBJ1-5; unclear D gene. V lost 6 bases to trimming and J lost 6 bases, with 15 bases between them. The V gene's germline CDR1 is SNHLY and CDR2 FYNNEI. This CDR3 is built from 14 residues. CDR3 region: CASSAPGGSQPQHF. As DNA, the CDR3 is TGTGCCAGCAGCGCCCCCGGAGGGAGTCAGCCCCAGCATTTT.